A selection of T cell receptor beta chains follows, all from one sample in a study of blood T cell repertoires in COVID-19. Sequenced by immunoSEQ multiplex PCR; TCRdb stores in-frame clones only, minus some. Among about 160,000 clones, 65% to 85% were seen once, and the ten largest hold 5.6%. The sample comprised PBMCs or T cells enriched from blood (not recorded which). These TCRs come from a woman in her forties with acute COVID-19. Each CDR3 is given with its conserved first and last residue. A D gene is named only where the DNA matches it firmly. Size is stated for part of the rows, as once, few or many counts, or as a class when the clone is expanded.

size | J | D | V | CDR3 | DNA
- | TRBJ1-5 | - | TRBV12-5 | CASGLVQGGGNQPQHF | TGTGCTAGTGGTTTGGTACAAGGGGGTGGCAATCAGCCCCAGCATTTT
few | TRBJ1-1 | - | TRBV7-3 | CASSLQGNTEAFF | TGTGCCAGCAGCTTACAGGGGAACACTGAAGCTTTCTTT
- | TRBJ2-1 | TRBD2 | TRBV19 | CASSRTSGRGSSYNEQFF | TGTGCCAGTAGCCGGACTAGCGGGAGGGGGAGCTCCTACAATGAGCAGTTCTTC
few | TRBJ1-1 | TRBD1 | TRBV14 | CASSQEDRLNTEAFF | TGTGCCAGCAGCCAAGAGGACAGGTTGAACACTGAAGCTTTCTTT
- | TRBJ2-5 | TRBD2 | TRBV6-7 | CASSYTPTSGRAEETQYF | TGTGCCAGCAGTTACACCCCAACTAGCGGGAGGGCCGAGGAGACCCAGTACTTC
many | TRBJ1-1 | TRBD1 | TRBV5-1 | CASSSATGGGEVF | TGCGCCAGCAGCTCCGCGACAGGGGGCGGCGAGGTCTTT
- | TRBJ2-1 | TRBD2 | TRBV5-1 | CASSRELAGIYNEQFF | TGCGCCAGCAGCCGGGAACTAGCGGGAATTTACAATGAGCAGTTCTTC
once | TRBJ2-6 | TRBD1 | TRBV25-1 | CASSESPGQGSGANVLTF | TGTGCCAGCAGTGAATCCCCGGGACAGGGCTCTGGGGCCAACGTCCTGACTTTC
- | TRBJ1-2 | - | TRBV6-5 | CASSLQGAGYTF | TGTGCCAGCAGTCTACAGGGAGCTGGCTACACCTTC
- | TRBJ2-3 | TRBD1 | TRBV24-1 | CATSDPTTGGTDTQYF | TGTGCCACCAGTGACCCCACCACAGGGGGCACAGATACGCAGTATTTT
- | TRBJ2-3 | TRBD2 | TRBV5-1 | CASSWGRGSTDTQYF | TGCGCCAGCAGCTGGGGACGCGGGAGTACAGATACGCAGTATTTT
- | TRBJ2-5 | - | TRBV5-6 | CASSLGSRLETQYF | TGTGCCAGCAGCTTGGGGTCGCGACTAGAGACCCAGTACTTC
- | TRBJ1-5 | TRBD1 | TRBV27 | CASSFLGQGDQPQHF | TGTGCCAGCAGTTTTCTGGGACAGGGGGATCAGCCCCAGCATTTT
- | TRBJ2-5 | - | TRBV18 | CASSPPAGNQETQYF | TGTGCCAGCTCACCACCGGCAGGGAACCAAGAGACCCAGTACTTC
many | TRBJ2-5 | TRBD1 | TRBV5-4 | CASSRTTGGGETQYF | TGTGCCAGCAGTCGGACCACAGGGGGCGGGGAGACCCAGTACTTC
- | TRBJ2-4 | TRBD2 | TRBV28 | CASSLVLLAKNIQYF | TGTGCCAGCAGTTTAGTGTTACTAGCGAAAAACATTCAGTACTTC
- | TRBJ1-1 | - | TRBV11-2 | CASSLGGGGRTEAFF | TGTGCCAGCAGCTTAGGTGGCGGGGGGCGGACTGAAGCTTTCTTT
- | TRBJ1-1 | - | TRBV4-1 | CASSYERGADEAFF | TGCGCCAGCAGCTACGAACGGGGGGCGGATGAAGCTTTCTTT
- | TRBJ1-3 | - | TRBV19 | CASSISGLLSSGNTIYF | TGTGCCAGTAGTATTTCGGGACTTCTGAGCTCTGGAAACACCATATATTTT
- | TRBJ2-3 | - | TRBV29-1 | CSWRGGEFTDTQYF | TGCAGCTGGCGGGGCGGTGAATTCACAGATACGCAGTATTTT
- | TRBJ2-1 | - | TRBV12-5 | CASGSLFRQGLSYNEQFF | TGTGCTAGTGGTTCCCTCTTTAGGCAGGGCCTCTCCTACAATGAGCAGTTCTTC
- | TRBJ2-1 | TRBD2 | TRBV10-3 | CAITASGKDEQFF | TGTGCCATCACGGCTAGCGGGAAGGATGAGCAGTTCTTC
- | TRBJ2-2 | TRBD2 | TRBV7-8 | CASSPGTSGRYGGELFF | TGTGCCAGCAGCCCTGGGACTAGCGGGAGGTACGGCGGGGAGCTGTTTTTT
- | TRBJ1-2 | TRBD1 | TRBV10-3 | CAIKEGATIDYGYTF | TGTGCCATCAAGGAGGGGGCGACTATCGACTATGGCTACACCTTC
- | TRBJ1-5 | - | TRBV5-1 | CASSFYPDSNQPQHF | TGCGCCAGCAGCTTTTACCCAGATAGCAATCAGCCCCAGCATTTT
- | TRBJ1-1 | TRBD1 | TRBV5-1 | CASSGQGTEAFF | TGCGCCAGCAGCGGACAGGGCACTGAAGCTTTCTTT
- | TRBJ2-2 | - | TRBV12-3/TRBV12-4 | CASRFGGIGELFF | TGTGCCAGCAGGTTCGGCGGGATTGGGGAGCTGTTTTTT
- | TRBJ2-4 | TRBD1 | TRBV5-1 | CASSLDGTGGNIQYF | TGCGCCAGCAGCTTGGATGGGACAGGCGGAAACATTCAGTACTTC
- | TRBJ1-4 | - | TRBV4-1 | CASSQDVRGGNEKLFF | TGCGCCAGCAGCCAAGATGTACGGGGAGGTAATGAAAAACTGTTTTTT
- | TRBJ1-4 | - | TRBV10-3 | CAISESSHATNEKLFF | TGTGCCATCAGTGAGTCATCACACGCAACTAATGAAAAACTGTTTTTT
- | TRBJ2-3 | - | TRBV10-1 | CASSEGAPGYTNTDTQYF | TGCGCCAGCAGTGAGGGTGCCCCGGGGTATACCAACACAGATACGCAGTATTTT
- | TRBJ2-1 | - | TRBV29-1 | CSVGGPGSYEQFF | TGCAGCGTTGGAGGGCCAGGTTCATATGAGCAGTTCTTC
once | TRBJ2-5 | TRBD2 | TRBV7-9 | CASSLIAGGLQETQYF | TGTGCCAGCAGCTTAATAGCGGGAGGATTACAAGAGACCCAGTACTTC
- | TRBJ1-2 | - | TRBV9 | CASRKGGGYTF | TGTGCCAGCAGGAAAGGCGGTGGCTACACCTTC
- | TRBJ1-1 | TRBD1 | TRBV2 | CASSEGGQGGTEAFF | TGTGCCAGCAGTGAAGGGGGACAGGGAGGCACTGAAGCTTTCTTT
- | TRBJ2-1 | - | TRBV30 | CAWSVGGSYNEQFF | TGTGCCTGGAGTGTTGGCGGGTCCTACAATGAGCAGTTCTTC
- | TRBJ1-2 | - | TRBV5-6 | CASSLQELYGYTF | TGTGCCAGCAGCCTACAGGAGCTCTATGGCTACACCTTC
- | TRBJ2-2 | - | TRBV30 | CAWNVGGATGELFF | TGTGCCTGGAACGTTGGGGGGGCCACCGGGGAGCTGTTTTTT
- | TRBJ2-1 | TRBD2 | TRBV25-1 | CASSERTSGYNEQFF | TGTGCCAGCAGTGAACGGACTAGCGGTTACAATGAGCAGTTCTTC
- | TRBJ1-1 | - | TRBV6-5 | CASSRRGSMNTEAFF | TGTGCCAGCTCCCGGCGGGGAAGCATGAACACTGAAGCTTTCTTT
- | TRBJ2-3 | - | TRBV7-2 | CASSLFSTGRFDTQYF | TGTGCCAGCAGCTTATTTTCCACAGGGCGTTTTGATACGCAGTATTTT
- | TRBJ1-1 | TRBD1 | TRBV19 | CASSARQGAPSNTEAFF | TGTGCCAGTAGTGCCCGACAGGGGGCTCCTTCGAACACTGAAGCTTTCTTT
- | TRBJ2-1 | - | TRBV7-3 | CASSLSSSSYNEQFF | TGTGCCAGCAGCTTAAGTTCCTCCTCCTACAATGAGCAGTTCTTC
- | TRBJ2-1 | TRBD2 | TRBV9 | CASSVGTSGANEQFF | TGTGCCAGCAGCGTCGGGACTAGCGGCGCCAATGAGCAGTTCTTC
once | TRBJ1-5 | - | TRBV12-3/TRBV12-4 | CASSGGGSQPQHF | TGTGCCAGCAGTGGCGGGGGCAGTCAGCCCCAGCATTTT
many | TRBJ2-6 | - | TRBV5-6 | CASSLWVTAGANVLTF | TGTGCCAGCAGCTTGTGGGTCACAGCTGGGGCCAACGTCCTGACTTTC
- | TRBJ2-3 | - | TRBV18 | CASSPPGGGLGTQYF | TGTGCCAGCTCACCACCAGGCGGCGGATTGGGTACGCAGTATTTT
- | TRBJ2-7 | - | TRBV7-9 | CASSSAGSSYEQYF | TGTGCCAGCAGCTCAGCGGGCAGCTCCTACGAGCAGTACTTC
- | TRBJ1-6 | - | TRBV14 | CASSRQGLSYNSPLHF | TGTGCCAGCAGCCGCCAGGGGCTCTCCTATAATTCACCCCTCCACTTT
- | TRBJ2-5 | TRBD2 | TRBV10-3 | CAISAGLAGDLEGRETQYF | TGTGCCATCAGTGCGGGACTAGCGGGTGATCTGGAAGGGCGGGAGACCCAGTACTTC
- | TRBJ1-3 | - | TRBV9 | CASSLEGLTGGFHGNTIYF | TGTGCCAGCAGCCTGGAGGGTTTAACTGGCGGGTTCCATGGAAACACCATATATTTT
- | TRBJ1-1 | - | TRBV6-5 | CASSYEATEAFF | TGTGCCAGCAGTTATGAGGCCACTGAAGCTTTCTTT
- | TRBJ1-2 | - | TRBV25-1 | CASSELGGRGYTF | TGTGCCAGCAGTGAACTGGGCGGGCGTGGCTACACCTTC
- | TRBJ2-5 | TRBD1 | TRBV24-1 | CATSDFPTGGETQYF | TGTGCCACCAGTGACTTTCCGACAGGGGGGGAGACCCAGTACTTC
- | TRBJ2-7 | - | TRBV11-2 | CASSLAGYQSSYEQYF | TGTGCCAGCAGCTTAGCGGGGTACCAAAGCTCCTACGAGCAGTACTTC